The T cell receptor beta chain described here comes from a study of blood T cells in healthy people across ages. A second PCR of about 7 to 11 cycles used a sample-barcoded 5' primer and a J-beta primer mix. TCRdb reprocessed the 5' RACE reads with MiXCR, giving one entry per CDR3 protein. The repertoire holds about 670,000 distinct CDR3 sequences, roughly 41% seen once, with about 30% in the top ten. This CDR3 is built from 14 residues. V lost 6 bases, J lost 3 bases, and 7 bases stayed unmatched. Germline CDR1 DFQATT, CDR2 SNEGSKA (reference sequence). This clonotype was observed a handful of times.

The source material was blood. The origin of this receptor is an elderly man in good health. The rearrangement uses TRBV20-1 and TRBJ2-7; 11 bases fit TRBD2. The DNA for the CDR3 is TGCAGTGCGGAACTAGCGGGGGCAAACTACGAGCAGTACTTC. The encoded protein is CSAELAGANYEQYF.